This T cell receptor (beta chain) was sequenced for a study of monozygotic twins with cystic fibrosis. The assay was immunoSEQ multiplex PCR, and TCRdb's table has in-frame clones only and misses some. The sample contains 15,000 to 20,000 clones, roughly 96% of which appear only once. V was shortened by 5 bases and J by 5 bases, with 15 bases between the two germline ends. This CDR3 has 14 residues. The germline V gene has CDR1 SGHVS and CDR2 FQNEAQ. The source material was blood. The receptor comes from a girl aged 2 to 9 with cystic fibrosis. The chain is built from TRBV7-8 and TRBJ1-2; D is ambiguous. The CDR3 region has the DNA TGTGCCAGCAGCCTTAGCAGGCAGCTGTATGGCTACACCTTC. The encoded protein is CASSLSRQLYGYTF.